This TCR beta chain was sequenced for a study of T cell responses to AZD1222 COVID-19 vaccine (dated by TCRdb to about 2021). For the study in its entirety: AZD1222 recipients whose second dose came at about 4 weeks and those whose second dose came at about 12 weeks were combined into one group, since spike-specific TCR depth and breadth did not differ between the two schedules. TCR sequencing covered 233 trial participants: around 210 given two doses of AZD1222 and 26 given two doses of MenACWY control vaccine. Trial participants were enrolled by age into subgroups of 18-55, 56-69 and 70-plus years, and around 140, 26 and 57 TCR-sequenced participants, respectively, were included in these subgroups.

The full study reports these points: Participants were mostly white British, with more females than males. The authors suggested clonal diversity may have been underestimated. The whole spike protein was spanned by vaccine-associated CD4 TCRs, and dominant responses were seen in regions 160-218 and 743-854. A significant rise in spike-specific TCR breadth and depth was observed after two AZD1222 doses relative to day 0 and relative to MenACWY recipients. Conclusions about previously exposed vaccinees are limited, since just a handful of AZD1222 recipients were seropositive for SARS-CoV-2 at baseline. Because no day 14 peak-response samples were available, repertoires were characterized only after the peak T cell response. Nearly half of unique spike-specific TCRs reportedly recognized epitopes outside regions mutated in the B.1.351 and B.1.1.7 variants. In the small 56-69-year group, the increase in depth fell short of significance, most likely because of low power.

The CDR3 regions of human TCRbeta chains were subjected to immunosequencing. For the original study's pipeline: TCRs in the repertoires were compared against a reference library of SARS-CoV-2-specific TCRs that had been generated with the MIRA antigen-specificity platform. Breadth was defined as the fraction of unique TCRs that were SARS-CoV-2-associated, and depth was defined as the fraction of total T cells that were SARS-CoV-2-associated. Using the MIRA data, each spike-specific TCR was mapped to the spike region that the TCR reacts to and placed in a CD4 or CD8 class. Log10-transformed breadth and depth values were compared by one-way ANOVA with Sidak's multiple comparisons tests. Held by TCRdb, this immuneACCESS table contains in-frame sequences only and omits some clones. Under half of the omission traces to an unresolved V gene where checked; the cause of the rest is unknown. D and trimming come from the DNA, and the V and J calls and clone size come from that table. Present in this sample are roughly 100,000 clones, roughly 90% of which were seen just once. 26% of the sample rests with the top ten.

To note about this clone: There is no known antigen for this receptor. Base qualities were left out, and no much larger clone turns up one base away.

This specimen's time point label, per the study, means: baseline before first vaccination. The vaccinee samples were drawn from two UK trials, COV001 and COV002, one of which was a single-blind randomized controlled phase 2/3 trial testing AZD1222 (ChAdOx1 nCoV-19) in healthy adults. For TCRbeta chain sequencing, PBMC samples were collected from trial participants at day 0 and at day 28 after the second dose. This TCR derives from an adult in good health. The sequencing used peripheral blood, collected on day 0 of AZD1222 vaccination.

CDR3 region: CASSDGGTGRSPLHF. The DNA sequence follows: TGTGCCAGCAGCGACGGTGGGACAGGGCGTTCACCCCTCCACTTT. Rearrangement joined TRBV7-2 to TRBJ1-6, and TRBD1 aligns with 9 junction nucleotides. V is trimmed back by 5 bases and J by 9 bases, and the junction contains 8 bases that no gene match accounts for. The germline V gene sets CDR1 to SGHTA and CDR2 to FQGNSA. The CDR3, from cysteine to phenylalanine, totals 15 residues. Of the read, only the CDR3 DNA is kept; its 45 bases are in frame from base 1.